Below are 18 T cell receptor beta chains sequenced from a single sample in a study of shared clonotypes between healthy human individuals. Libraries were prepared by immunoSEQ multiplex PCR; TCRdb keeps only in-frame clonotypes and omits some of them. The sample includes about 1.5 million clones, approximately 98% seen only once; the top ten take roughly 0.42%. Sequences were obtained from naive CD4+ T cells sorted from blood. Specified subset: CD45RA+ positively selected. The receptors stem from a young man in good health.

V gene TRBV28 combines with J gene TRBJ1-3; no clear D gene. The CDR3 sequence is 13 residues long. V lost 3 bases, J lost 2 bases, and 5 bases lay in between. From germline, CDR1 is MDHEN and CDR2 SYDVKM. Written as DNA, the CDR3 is TGTGCCAGCAGTTTCAGTGCTGGAAACACCATATATTTT. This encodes CASSFSAGNTIYF.

The CDR3 region has the DNA TGCGCCAGCAGCTTGGCATGGGACAGGGTGGGCTACGAGCAGTACTTC. Translation: CASSLAWDRVGYEQYF. This rearrangement joins TRBV5-1 to TRBJ2-7, with TRBD1 matching over 9 bases. V dropped 0 bases and J dropped 3; count of bases not matched to a gene: 7. The CDR3 spans 16 residues. Per germline, CDR1 SGHRS and CDR2 YFSETQ.

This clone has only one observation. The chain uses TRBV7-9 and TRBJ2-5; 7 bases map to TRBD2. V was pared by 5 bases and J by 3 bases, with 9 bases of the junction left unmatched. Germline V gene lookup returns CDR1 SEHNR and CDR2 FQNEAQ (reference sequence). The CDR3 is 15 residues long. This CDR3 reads CASSMGRAKKETQYF. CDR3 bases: TGTGCCAGCAGCATGGGGAGGGCCAAAAAAGAGACCCAGTACTTC.

The CDR3 reads CASTSSGRTNEKLFF. The CDR3 region has the DNA TGTGCCAGCACCTCTTCCGGGAGGACTAATGAAAAACTGTTTTTT. J is TRBJ1-4 and V is TRBV11-2; the D is unclear. Germline CDR1 SGHAT, CDR2 FQNNGV. The CDR3 totals 15 residues. The V and J ends lost 7 bases and 2 bases respectively, with 14 bases between them.

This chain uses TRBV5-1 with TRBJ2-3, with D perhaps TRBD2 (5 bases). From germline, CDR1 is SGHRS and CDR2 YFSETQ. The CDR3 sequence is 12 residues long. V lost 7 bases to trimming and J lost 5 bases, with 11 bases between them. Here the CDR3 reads CASRETQDTQYF. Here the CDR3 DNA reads TGCGCCAGCCGGGAAACGCAAGATACGCAGTATTTT.

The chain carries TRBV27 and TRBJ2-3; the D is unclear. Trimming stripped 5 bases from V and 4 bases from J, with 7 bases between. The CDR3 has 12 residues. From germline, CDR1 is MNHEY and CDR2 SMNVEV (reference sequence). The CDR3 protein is CASSPLPDTQYF. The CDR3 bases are TGTGCCAGCAGTCCTCTCCCAGATACGCAGTATTTT.

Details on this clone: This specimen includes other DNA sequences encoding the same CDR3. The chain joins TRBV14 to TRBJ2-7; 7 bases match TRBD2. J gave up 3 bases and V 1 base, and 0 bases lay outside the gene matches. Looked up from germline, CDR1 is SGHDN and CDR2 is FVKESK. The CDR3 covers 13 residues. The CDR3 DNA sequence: TGTGCCAGCAGCCAAGCGGGGGGCTACGAGCAGTACTTC. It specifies CASSQAGGYEQYF. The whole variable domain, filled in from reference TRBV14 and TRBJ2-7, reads EAGVTQFPSHSVIEKGQTVTLRCDPISGHDNLYWYRRVMGKEIKFLLHFVKESKQDESGMPNNRFLAERTGGTYSTLKVQPAELEDSGVYFCASSQAGGYEQYFGPGTRLTVT.

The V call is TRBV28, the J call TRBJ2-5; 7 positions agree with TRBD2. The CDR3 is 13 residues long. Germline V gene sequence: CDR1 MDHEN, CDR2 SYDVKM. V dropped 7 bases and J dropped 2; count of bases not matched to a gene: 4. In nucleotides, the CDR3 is TGTGCCAGCACCTCTAGCGGACAAGAGACCCAGTACTTC. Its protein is CASTSSGQETQYF.

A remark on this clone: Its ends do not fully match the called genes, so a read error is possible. The CDR3 DNA reads TGTGCCAACAGTGATCGGGGAATAAGCGGCCAGCCCCAGCATTTT. This encodes CANSDRGISGQPQHF. The rearrangement uses TRBV6-1 and TRBJ1-5; D unclear. Germline loops: CDR1 MNHNS, CDR2 SASEGT. This CDR3 is 15 amino acids long.

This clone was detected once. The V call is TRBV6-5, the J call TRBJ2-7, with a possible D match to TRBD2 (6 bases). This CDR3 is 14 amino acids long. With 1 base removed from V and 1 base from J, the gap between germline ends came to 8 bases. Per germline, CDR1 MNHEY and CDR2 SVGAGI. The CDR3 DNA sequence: TGTGCCAGCAGTTACTTCGGGACTTCCTACGAGCAGTACTTC. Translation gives CASSYFGTSYEQYF.

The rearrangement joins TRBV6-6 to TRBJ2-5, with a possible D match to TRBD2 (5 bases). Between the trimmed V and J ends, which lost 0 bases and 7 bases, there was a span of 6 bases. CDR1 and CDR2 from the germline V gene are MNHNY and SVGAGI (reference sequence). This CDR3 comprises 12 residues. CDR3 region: CASSYSRVTQYF. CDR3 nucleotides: TGTGCCAGCAGTTACTCGAGGGTGACCCAGTACTTC.

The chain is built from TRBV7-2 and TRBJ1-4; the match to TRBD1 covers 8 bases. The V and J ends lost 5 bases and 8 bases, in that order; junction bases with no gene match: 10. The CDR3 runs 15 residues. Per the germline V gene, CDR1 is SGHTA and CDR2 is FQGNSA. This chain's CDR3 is CASSATGVFGEKLFF. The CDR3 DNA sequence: TGTGCCAGCAGCGCGACAGGGGTTTTTGGCGAAAAACTGTTTTTT. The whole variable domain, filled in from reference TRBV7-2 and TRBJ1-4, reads GAGVSQSPSNKVTEKGKDVELRCDPISGHTALYWYRQSLGQGLEFLIYFQGNSAPDKSGLPSDRFSAERTGGSVSTLTIQRTQQEDSAVYLCASSATGVFGEKLFFGSGTQLSVL.

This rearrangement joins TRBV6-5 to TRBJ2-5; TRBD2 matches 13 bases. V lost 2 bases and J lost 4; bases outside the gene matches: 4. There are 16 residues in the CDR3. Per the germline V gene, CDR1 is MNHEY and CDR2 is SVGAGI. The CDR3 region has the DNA TGTGCCAGCAGTTACGGGACTAGCGGGACCTCAGAGACCCAGTACTTC. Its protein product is CASSYGTSGTSETQYF.

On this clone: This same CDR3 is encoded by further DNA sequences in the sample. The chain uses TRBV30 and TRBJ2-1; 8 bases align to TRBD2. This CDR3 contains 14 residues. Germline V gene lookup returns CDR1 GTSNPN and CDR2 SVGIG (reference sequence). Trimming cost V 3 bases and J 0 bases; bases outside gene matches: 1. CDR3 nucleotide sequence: TGTGCCTGGAGAAGCGGGAGCTCCTACAATGAGCAGTTCTTC. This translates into CAWRSGSSYNEQFF.

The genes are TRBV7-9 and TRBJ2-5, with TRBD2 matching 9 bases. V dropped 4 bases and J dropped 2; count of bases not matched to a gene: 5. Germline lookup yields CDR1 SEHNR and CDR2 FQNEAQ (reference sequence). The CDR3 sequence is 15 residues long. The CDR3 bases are TGTGCCAGCAGCTCCCAAGCGGGAGGACAAGAGACCCAGTACTTC. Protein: CASSSQAGGQETQYF.

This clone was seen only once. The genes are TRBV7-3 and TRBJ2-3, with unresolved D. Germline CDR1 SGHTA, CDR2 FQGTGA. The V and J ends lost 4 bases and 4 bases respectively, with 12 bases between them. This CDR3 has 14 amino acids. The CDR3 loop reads CASSYRSSADTQYF. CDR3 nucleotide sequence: TGTGCCAGCAGCTACAGAAGCTCCGCAGATACGCAGTATTTT.

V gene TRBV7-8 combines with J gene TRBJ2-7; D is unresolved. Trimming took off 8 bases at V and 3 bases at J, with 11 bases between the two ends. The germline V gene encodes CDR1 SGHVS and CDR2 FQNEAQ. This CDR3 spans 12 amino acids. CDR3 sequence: CASSARNYEQYF. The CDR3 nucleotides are TGTGCCAGCTCGGCTAGGAACTACGAGCAGTACTTC.

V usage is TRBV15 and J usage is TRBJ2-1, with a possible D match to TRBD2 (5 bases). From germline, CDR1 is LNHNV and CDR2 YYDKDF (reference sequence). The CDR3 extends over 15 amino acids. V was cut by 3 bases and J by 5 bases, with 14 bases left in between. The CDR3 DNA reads TGTGCCACCAGCAGGTCGCTAGCTGGGGACAATGAGCAGTTCTTC. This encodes CATSRSLAGDNEQFF.